A few counts support the clone carrying this T cell receptor beta chain. Its antigen is as yet unknown. This sample was taken from a study of OX40 agonist ivuxolimab in advanced cancers. Overall study: Patients with hepatocellular carcinoma, melanoma, renal cell or head and neck cancer made up the dose-escalation patients. Under the entry rules, prior anti-PD-1, anti-PD-L1 or anti-CTLA-4 therapy was allowed, and roughly 39% had some. Study results and limitations: Partial responders at 0.1-3.0 mg/kg showed near-lowest clonal expansion. Some patients without response likewise showed low normalized clonal expansion.

This CDR3 comprises 15 residues. Germline V gene data show CDR1 as LGHNA and CDR2 as YSLEER. Trimming removed 1 base from V and 3 bases from J, with 10 bases in between. Produced via immunoSEQ multiplex PCR; TCRdb's table is partial and in-frame only. The sample has 28,000 or so clones; roughly 83% are singletons. The rearrangement links TRBV4-3 to TRBJ2-1; D not resolved. This TCR came from an adult with an advanced solid tumor such as melanoma, head and neck, liver or kidney cancer. Sequenced here: CD4+ or CD8+ T cells sorted from blood, sampled in a trial of the OX40 agonist ivuxolimab. The CDR3 loop reads CASSQGVSDYNEQFF. For the CDR3, the DNA is TGCGCCAGCAGCCAAGGGGTCTCGGACTACAATGAGCAGTTCTTC.